This T cell receptor (beta chain) was documented in a study of CD8 T cells in ankylosing spondylitis. Study outcomes and limitations: Disease-linked clones were found to be CD8+ and relatively rare in peripheral blood.

Germline CDR1 reads SGHVS; CDR2 reads FQNEAQ. The V and J ends lost 2 bases and 6 bases respectively, with 11 bases between them. The CDR3 contains 13 residues. This clonotype came up many times. Its antigen is not identified. Quantitative 5'-RACE with molecular barcodes produced the TCR beta libraries. TCRdb ran MiXCR on the 5' RACE reads and lists one entry per CDR3 protein. The sample carries roughly 200,000 distinct CDR3 sequences, roughly 25% recorded once. What was sequenced was blood, either unsorted or a sorted T cell fraction (not recorded which). The rearrangement links TRBV7-8 to TRBJ2-7; D gene unclear. This TCR came from a male donor with ankylosing spondylitis or in good health (not recorded which). CDR3 in DNA: TGTGCCAGCAGCTTATTTCCCGGTCTCGAGCAGTACTTC. Translating gives CASSLFPGLEQYF. The variable domain in full, completed from reference TRBV7-8 and TRBJ2-7, reads GAGVSQSPRYKVAKRGQDVALRCDPISGHVSLFWYQQALGQGPEFLTYFQNEAQLDKSGLPSDRFFAERPEGSVSTLKIQRTQQEDSAVYLCASSLFPGLEQYFGPGTRLTVT.